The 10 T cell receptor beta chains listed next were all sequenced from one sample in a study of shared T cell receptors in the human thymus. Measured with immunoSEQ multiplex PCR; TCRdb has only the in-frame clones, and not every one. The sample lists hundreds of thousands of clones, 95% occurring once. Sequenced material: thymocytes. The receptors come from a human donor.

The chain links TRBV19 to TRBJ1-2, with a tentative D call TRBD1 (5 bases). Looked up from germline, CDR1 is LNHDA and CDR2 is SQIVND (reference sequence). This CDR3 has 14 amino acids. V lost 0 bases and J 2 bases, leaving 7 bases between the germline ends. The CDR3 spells CASSIEWGNYGYTF. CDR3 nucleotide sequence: TGTGCCAGTAGTATAGAATGGGGGAACTATGGCTACACCTTC.

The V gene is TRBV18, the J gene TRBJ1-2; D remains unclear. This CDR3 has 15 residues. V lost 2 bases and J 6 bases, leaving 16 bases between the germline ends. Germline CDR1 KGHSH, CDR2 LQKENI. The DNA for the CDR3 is TGTGCCAGCTCACCAGTTGAACTAACTGTTCATGGCTACACCTTC. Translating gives CASSPVELTVHGYTF. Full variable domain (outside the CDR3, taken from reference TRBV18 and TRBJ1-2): NAGVMQNPRHLVRRRGQEARLRCSPMKGHSHVYWYRQLPEEGLKFMVYLQKENIIDESGMPKERFSAEFPKEGPSILRIQQVVRGDSAAYFCASSPVELTVHGYTFGSGTRLTVV.

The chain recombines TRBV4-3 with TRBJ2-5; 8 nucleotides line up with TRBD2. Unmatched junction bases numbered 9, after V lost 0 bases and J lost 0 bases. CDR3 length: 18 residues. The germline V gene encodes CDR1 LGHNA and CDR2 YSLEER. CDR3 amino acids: CASSQEREAPWYQETQYF. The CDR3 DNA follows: TGCGCCAGCAGCCAAGAGCGGGAGGCCCCTTGGTACCAAGAGACCCAGTACTTC.

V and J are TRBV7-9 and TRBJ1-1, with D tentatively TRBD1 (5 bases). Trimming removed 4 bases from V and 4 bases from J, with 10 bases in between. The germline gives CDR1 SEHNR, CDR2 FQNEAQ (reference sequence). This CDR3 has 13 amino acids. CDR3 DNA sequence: TGTGCCAGCAGCTCGGATGGGGGCACTGAAGCTTTCTTT. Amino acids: CASSSDGGTEAFF.

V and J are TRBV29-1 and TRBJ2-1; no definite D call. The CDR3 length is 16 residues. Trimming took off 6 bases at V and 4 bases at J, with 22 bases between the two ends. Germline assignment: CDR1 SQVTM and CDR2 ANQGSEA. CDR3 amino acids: CSVGRFGVHGYNEQFF. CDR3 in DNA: TGCAGCGTCGGACGTTTTGGGGTGCATGGTTACAATGAGCAGTTCTTC.

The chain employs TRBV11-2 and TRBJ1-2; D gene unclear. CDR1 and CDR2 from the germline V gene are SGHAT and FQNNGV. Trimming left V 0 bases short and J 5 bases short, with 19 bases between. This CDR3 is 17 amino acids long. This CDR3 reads CASSLELARQVDYGYTF. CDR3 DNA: TGTGCCAGCAGCTTAGAGCTAGCCCGGCAGGTGGATTATGGCTACACCTTC. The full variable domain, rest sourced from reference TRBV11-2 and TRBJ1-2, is EAGVAQSPRYKIIEKRQSVAFWCNPISGHATLYWYQQILGQGPKLLIQFQNNGVVDDSQLPKDRFSAERLKGVDSTLKIQPAKLEDSAVYLCASSLELARQVDYGYTFGSGTRLTVV.

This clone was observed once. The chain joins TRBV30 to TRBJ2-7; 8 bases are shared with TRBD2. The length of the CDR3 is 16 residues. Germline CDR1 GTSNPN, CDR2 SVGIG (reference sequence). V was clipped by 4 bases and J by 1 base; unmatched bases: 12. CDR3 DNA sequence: TGTGCCTGGACCCGCTTTGGTCGCGGGAGGTCCTACGAGCAGTACTTC. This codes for CAWTRFGRGRSYEQYF.

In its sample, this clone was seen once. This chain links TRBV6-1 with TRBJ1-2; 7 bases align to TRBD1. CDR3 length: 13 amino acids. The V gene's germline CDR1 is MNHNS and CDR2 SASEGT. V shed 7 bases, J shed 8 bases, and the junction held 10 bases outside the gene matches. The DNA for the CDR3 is TGTGCCAGCATTGCCAGGGGGAGGAAGGGCTACACCTTC. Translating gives CASIARGRKGYTF.

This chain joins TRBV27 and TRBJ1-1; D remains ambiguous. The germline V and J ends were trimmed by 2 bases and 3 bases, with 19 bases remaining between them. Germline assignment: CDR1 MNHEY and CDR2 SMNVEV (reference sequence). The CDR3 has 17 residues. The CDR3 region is CASSLTPRLHRDTEAFF. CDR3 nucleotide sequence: TGTGCCAGCAGTTTAACGCCTCGTCTACACCGGGACACTGAAGCTTTCTTT.

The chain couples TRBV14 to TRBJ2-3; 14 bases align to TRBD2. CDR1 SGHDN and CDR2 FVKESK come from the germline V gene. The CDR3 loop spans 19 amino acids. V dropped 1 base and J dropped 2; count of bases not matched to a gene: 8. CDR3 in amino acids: CASSQVWGLAGVATDTQYF. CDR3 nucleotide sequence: TGTGCCAGCAGCCAAGTTTGGGGACTAGCGGGAGTCGCCACAGATACGCAGTATTTT. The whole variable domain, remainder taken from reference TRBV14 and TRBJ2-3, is EAGVTQFPSHSVIEKGQTVTLRCDPISGHDNLYWYRRVMGKEIKFLLHFVKESKQDESGMPNNRFLAERTGGTYSTLKVQPAELEDSGVYFCASSQVWGLAGVATDTQYFGPGTRLTVL.